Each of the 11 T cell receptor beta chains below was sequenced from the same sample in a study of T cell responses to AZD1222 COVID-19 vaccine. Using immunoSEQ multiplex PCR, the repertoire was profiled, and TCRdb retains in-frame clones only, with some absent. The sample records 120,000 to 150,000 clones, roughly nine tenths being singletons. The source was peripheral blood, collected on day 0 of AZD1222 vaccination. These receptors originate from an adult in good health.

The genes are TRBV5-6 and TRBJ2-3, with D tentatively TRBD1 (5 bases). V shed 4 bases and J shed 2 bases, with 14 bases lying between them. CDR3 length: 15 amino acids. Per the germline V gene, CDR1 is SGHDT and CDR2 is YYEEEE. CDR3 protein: CASSMTVWDTDTQYF. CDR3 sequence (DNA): TGTGCCAGCAGCATGACAGTCTGGGACACAGATACGCAGTATTTT.

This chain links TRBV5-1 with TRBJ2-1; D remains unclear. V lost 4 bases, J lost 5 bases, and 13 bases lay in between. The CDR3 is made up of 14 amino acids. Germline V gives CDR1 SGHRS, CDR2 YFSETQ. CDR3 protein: CASSAIDLHNEQFF. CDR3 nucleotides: TGCGCCAGCAGCGCCATAGACTTGCACAATGAGCAGTTCTTC.

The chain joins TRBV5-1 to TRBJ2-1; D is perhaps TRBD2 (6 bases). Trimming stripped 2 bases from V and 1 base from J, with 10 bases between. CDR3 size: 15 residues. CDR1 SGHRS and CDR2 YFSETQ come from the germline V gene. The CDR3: CASSLSAGSYNEQFF. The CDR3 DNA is TGCGCCAGCAGCTTATCCGCGGGGTCCTACAATGAGCAGTTCTTC.

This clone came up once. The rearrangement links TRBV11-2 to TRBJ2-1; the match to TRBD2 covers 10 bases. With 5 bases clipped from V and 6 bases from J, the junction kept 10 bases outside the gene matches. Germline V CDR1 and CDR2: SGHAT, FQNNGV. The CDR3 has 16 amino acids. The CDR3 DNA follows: TGTGCCAGCAGCGAAGCGGGAGGGCTCGATGGCAATGAGCAGTTCTTC. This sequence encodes CASSEAGGLDGNEQFF.

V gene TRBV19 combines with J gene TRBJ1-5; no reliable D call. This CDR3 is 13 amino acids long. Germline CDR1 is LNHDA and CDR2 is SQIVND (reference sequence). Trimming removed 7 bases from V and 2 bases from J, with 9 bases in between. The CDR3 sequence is CASTPSGNQPQHF. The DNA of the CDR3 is TGTGCCAGTACTCCGTCGGGCAATCAGCCCCAGCATTTT.

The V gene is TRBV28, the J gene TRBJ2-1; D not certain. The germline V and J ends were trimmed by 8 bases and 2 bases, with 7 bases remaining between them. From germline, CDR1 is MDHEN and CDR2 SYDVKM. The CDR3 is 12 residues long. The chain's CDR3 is CASSPPYNEQFF. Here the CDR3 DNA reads TGTGCCAGCTCTCCGCCCTACAATGAGCAGTTCTTC.

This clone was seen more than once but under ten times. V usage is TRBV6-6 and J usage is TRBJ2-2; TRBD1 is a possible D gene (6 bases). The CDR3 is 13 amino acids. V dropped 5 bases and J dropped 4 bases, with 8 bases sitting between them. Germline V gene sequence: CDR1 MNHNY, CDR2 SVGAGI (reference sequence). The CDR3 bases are TGTGCCAGCAGTACCAGGGGCACCGGGGAGCTGTTTTTT. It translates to CASSTRGTGELFF.

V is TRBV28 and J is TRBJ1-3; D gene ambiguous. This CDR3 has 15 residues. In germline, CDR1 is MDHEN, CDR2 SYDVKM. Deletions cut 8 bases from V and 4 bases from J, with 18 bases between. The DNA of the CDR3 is TGTGCCAGCTCTCCCCCTGGGCAGGCCGGAAACACCATATATTTT. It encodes CASSPPGQAGNTIYF.

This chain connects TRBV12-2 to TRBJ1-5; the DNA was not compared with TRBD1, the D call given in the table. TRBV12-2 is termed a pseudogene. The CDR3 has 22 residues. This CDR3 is CASRLLQLVHDSGQVSNQPQHF. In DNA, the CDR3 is TGTGCAAGTCGCTTACTCCAACTCGTTCATGATAGTGGACAGGTTAGCAATCAGCCCCAGCATTTT.

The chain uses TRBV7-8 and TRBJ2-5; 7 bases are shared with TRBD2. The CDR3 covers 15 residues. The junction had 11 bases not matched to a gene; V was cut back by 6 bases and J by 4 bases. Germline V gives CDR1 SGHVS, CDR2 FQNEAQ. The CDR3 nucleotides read TGTGCCAGCAGTTGGGCCGGGGGGAGTGGAGAGACCCAGTACTTC. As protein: CASSWAGGSGETQYF.

CDR3 loop: CASSVPSGNTGELFF. The CDR3 DNA is TGTGCCAGCAGCGTACCTAGCGGAAACACCGGGGAGCTGTTTTTT. V and J are TRBV9 and TRBJ2-2, with 7 positions matching TRBD2. Losses at the gene ends were 1 base for V and 2 bases for J; bases not matched to a gene: 2. This CDR3 has 15 amino acids. Germline V gene sequence: CDR1 SGDLS, CDR2 YYNGEE.